Sequencing of this T cell receptor (beta chain) was carried out in a study of OX40 agonist ivuxolimab in advanced cancers. The overall study: The drug used for patients, ivuxolimab, was an agonistic anti-OX40 (CD134) antibody.

Assay used: immunoSEQ multiplex PCR; TCRdb lists only in-frame clones, some missing. In the table there are some 70,000 clones, roughly 83% of which are singletons. Germline CDR1 is GTSNPN and CDR2 is SVGIG (reference sequence). The CDR3 covers 11 residues. Trimming took off 8 bases at V and 7 bases at J, with 9 bases between the two ends. The receptor was derived from an adult with an advanced solid tumor such as melanoma, head and neck, liver or kidney cancer. The input for sequencing was CD4+ or CD8+ T cells sorted from blood, taken in a trial of the OX40 agonist ivuxolimab. The chain links TRBV30 to TRBJ1-6, with D possibly matching TRBD1 (6 bases). As DNA, the CDR3 is TGTGCCGGGGGCCTAAATTCACCCCTCCACTTT. It translates to CAGGLNSPLHF.